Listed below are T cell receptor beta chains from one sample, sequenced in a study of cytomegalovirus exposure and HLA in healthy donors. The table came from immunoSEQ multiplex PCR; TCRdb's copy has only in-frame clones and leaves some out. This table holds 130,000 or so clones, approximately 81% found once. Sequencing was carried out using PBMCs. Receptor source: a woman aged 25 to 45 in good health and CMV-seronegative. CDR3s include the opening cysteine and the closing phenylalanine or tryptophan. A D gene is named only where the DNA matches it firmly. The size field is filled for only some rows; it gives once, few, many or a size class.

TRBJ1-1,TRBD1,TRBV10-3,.,CAISAGQGVAEAFF,TGTGCCATCAGTGCGGGACAGGGGGTGGCTGAAGCTTTCTTT
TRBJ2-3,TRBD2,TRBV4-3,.,CASSQDFGLAGIYF,TGCGCCAGCAGCCAAGATTTTGGACTAGCGGGGATTTATTTT
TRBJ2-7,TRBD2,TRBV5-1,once,CASSLTSGGAMYEQYF,TGCGCCAGCAGCTTGACTAGCGGGGGGGCCATGTACGAGCAGTACTTC
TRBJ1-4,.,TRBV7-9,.,CASSFTGEEKLFF,TGTGCCAGCAGCTTTACGGGGGAGGAAAAACTGTTTTTT
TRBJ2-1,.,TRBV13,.,CASSLGQPGYEQFF,TGTGCCAGCAGCTTAGGCCAACCAGGATACGAGCAGTTCTTC
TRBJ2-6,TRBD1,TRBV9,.,CASSVSGQDKGGANVLTF,TGTGCCAGCAGCGTCTCTGGACAGGATAAGGGTGGGGCCAACGTCCTGACTTTC
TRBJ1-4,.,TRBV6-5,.,CASSYGRDNEKLFF,TGTGCCAGCAGTTACGGCAGGGATAATGAAAAACTGTTTTTT
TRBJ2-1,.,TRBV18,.,CASSPEVRAAQFF,TGTGCCAGCTCACCGGAGGTCCGAGCAGCGCAGTTCTTC
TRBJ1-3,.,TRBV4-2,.,CASSQPGGGGNTIYF,TGTGCCAGCAGCCAGCCCGGGGGAGGTGGAAACACCATATATTTT
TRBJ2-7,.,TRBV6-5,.,CASSYRGRPYEQYF,TGTGCCAGCAGTTACAGGGGGAGACCCTACGAGCAGTACTTC
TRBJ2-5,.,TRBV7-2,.,CASSRGGVEETQYF,TGTGCCAGCAGCCGTGGAGGTGTGGAAGAGACCCAGTACTTC
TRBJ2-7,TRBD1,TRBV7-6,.,CASSLEHRGRSDEQYF,TGTGCCAGCAGCTTAGAGCACAGGGGGCGAAGCGACGAGCAGTACTTC
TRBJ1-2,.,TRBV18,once,CASSPLIGESGYTF,TGTGCCAGCTCACCGCTCATCGGGGAGAGTGGCTACACCTTC
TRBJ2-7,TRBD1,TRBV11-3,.,CASSSTGGTGYEQYF,TGTGCCAGCAGCTCTACAGGGGGCACGGGCTACGAGCAGTACTTC
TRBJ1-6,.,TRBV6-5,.,CASSLNRETYNSPLHF,TGTGCCAGCAGTTTAAACAGGGAAACCTATAATTCACCCCTCCACTTT
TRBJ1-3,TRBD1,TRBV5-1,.,CASSYAPPGGGSGNTIYF,TGCGCCAGCAGTTACGCACCTCCAGGGGGTGGCTCTGGAAACACCATATATTTT
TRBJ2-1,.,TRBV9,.,CASSTLGLTYNEQFF,TGTGCCAGCAGCACCCTGGGGCTCACCTACAATGAGCAGTTCTTC
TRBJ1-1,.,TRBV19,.,CASSTTGTRMNTEAFF,TGTGCCAGTAGTACAACAGGAACCCGCATGAACACTGAAGCTTTCTTT
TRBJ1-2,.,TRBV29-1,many,CSVEERGGRGYTF,TGCAGCGTTGAAGAGAGGGGGGGGCGTGGCTACACCTTC
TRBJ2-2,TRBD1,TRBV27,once,CASSLSTGLAGELFF,TGTGCCAGCAGTTTATCGACAGGGCTGGCCGGGGAGCTGTTTTTT
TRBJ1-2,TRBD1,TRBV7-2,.,CASSPRDRYGYTF,TGTGCCAGCAGCCCTCGGGACAGATATGGCTACACCTTC
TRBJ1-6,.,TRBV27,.,CASSLLGGSNSPLHF,TGTGCCAGCAGTCTCCTGGGGGGAAGCAATTCACCCCTCCACTTT
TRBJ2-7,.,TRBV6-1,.,CASSEGAYEQYF,TGTGCCAGCAGTGAGGGAGCCTACGAGCAGTACTTC
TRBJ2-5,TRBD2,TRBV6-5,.,CASSRVFSGGETQYF,TGTGCCAGCAGCCGCGTCTTTAGCGGGGGTGAGACCCAGTACTTC
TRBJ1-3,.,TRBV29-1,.,CSVQGTGNTIYF,TGCAGCGTTCAGGGGACTGGAAACACCATATATTTT
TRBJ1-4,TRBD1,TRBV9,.,CASSEGGTGNREKLFF,TGTGCCAGCAGCGAGGGGGGGACAGGTAATCGGGAAAAACTGTTTTTT
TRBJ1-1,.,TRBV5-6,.,CASTLTGGYEAFF,TGTGCCAGCACCCTGACGGGGGGTTATGAAGCTTTCTTT
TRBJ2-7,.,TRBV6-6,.,CASSYSGSQASYEQYF,TGTGCCAGCAGTTACTCCGGTTCCCAGGCCTCCTACGAGCAGTACTTC
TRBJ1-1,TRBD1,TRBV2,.,CASSELQGAVLYTEAFF,TGTGCCAGCAGTGAACTGCAGGGGGCGGTCCTATACACTGAAGCTTTCTTT
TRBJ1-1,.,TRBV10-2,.,CASRQQGRNTEAFF,TGCGCCAGCAGGCAACAGGGACGGAACACTGAAGCTTTCTTT
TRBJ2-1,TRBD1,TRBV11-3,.,CASSSRTGFDEQFF,TGTGCCAGCAGCTCCCGGACAGGTTTTGATGAGCAGTTCTTC
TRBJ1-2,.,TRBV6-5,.,CASSSREGGRGYTF,TGTGCCAGCAGTTCCCGGGAAGGGGGTCGCGGCTACACCTTC
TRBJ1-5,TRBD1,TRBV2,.,CASSDDRVGNQPQHF,TGTGCCAGCAGCGACGACAGGGTGGGCAATCAGCCCCAGCATTTT
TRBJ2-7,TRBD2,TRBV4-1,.,CASSQDWLAGVTFFKQYF,TGCGCCAGCAGCCAAGATTGGCTAGCGGGGGTGACCTTTTTCAAGCAGTACTTC
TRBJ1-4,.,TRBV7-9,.,CASSSPMGGGRNEKLFF,TGTGCCAGCAGCTCCCCGATGGGGGGGGGTAGAAATGAAAAACTGTTTTTT
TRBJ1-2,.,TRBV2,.,CASSTGPNYGYTF,TGTGCCAGCAGTACAGGCCCTAACTATGGCTACACCTTC
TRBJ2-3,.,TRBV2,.,CASRQGGGPDTQYF,TGTGCCAGCAGACAGGGAGGGGGGCCAGATACGCAGTATTTT
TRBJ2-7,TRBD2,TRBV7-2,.,CASSSSGGYSYEQYF,TGTGCCAGCAGCTCTAGCGGGGGGTACTCCTACGAGCAGTACTTC
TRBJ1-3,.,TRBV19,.,CASTPGSLYSGNTIYF,TGTGCCAGTACCCCAGGGTCCTTATACTCTGGAAACACCATATATTTT
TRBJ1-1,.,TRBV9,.,CASSVGQAGNTEAFF,TGTGCCAGCAGCGTAGGGCAGGCGGGAAACACTGAAGCTTTCTTT
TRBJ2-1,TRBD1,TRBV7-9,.,CASSLDGTGGRNEQFF,TGTGCCAGCAGCTTAGACGGGACAGGGGGTCGCAATGAGCAGTTCTTC
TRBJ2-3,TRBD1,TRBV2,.,CASSEGGTGRYTQYF,TGTGCCAGCAGTGAAGGCGGGACAGGTCGATATACGCAGTATTTT
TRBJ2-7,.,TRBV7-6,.,CASSFRDNYEQYF,TGTGCCAGCAGCTTTCGGGACAACTACGAGCAGTACTTC
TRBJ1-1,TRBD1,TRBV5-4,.,CASSRGQILNTEAFF,TGTGCCAGCAGCCGGGGACAGATCCTGAACACTGAAGCTTTCTTT
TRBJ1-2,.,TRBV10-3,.,CAISETAQSYTF,TGTGCCATCAGTGAGACTGCACAGTCCTACACCTTC
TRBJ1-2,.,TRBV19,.,CASSILGGANYGYTF,TGTGCCAGTAGTATACTCGGTGGAGCTAACTATGGCTACACCTTC
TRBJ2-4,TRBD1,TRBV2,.,CASRTGDPRGNIQYF,TGTGCCAGCAGGACAGGGGATCCTCGGGGAAACATTCAGTACTTC
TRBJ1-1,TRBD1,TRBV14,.,CASSHRGLNTEAFF,TGTGCCAGCAGCCATAGGGGGCTGAACACTGAAGCTTTCTTT
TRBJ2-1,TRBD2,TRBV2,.,CASRLAGGSYNEQFF,TGTGCCAGCAGACTAGCGGGGGGCTCCTACAATGAGCAGTTCTTC
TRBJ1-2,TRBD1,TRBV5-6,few,CASSQRRGPNYGYTF,TGTGCCAGCAGCCAACGCAGGGGGCCTAACTATGGCTACACCTTC
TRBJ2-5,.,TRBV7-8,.,CASSLEASLAQYF,TGTGCCAGCAGCTTAGAAGCTTCGCTCGCCCAGTACTTC
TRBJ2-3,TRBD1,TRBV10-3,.,CAISESPGTGFTDTQYF,TGTGCCATCAGTGAGTCCCCCGGGACAGGGTTCACAGATACGCAGTATTTT
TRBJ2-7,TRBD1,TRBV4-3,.,CASSHGTGKTYEQYF,TGCGCCAGCAGCCACGGGACAGGGAAGACCTACGAGCAGTACTTC
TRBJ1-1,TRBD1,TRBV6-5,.,CASSSWGQGEAFF,TGTGCCAGCAGTTCCTGGGGACAGGGTGAAGCTTTCTTT
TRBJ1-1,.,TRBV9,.,CASSPRTLKDTEAFF,TGTGCCAGCAGCCCCCGGACACTGAAGGACACTGAAGCTTTCTTT
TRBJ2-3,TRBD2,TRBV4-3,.,CASSQGGWGTDTQYF,TGCGCCAGCAGCCAGGGGGGGTGGGGCACAGATACGCAGTATTTT
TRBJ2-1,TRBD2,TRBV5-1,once,CASSIGLAGGSSYNEQFF,TGCGCCAGCAGCATAGGACTAGCGGGGGGTAGCTCCTACAATGAGCAGTTCTTC
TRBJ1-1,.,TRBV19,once,CASRDSVNTEAFF,TGTGCCAGTAGAGACAGCGTGAACACTGAAGCTTTCTTT
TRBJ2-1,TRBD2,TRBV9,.,CASSVDTLAGVLNEQFF,TGTGCCAGCAGCGTAGACACTTTAGCGGGGGTCCTCAATGAGCAGTTCTTC